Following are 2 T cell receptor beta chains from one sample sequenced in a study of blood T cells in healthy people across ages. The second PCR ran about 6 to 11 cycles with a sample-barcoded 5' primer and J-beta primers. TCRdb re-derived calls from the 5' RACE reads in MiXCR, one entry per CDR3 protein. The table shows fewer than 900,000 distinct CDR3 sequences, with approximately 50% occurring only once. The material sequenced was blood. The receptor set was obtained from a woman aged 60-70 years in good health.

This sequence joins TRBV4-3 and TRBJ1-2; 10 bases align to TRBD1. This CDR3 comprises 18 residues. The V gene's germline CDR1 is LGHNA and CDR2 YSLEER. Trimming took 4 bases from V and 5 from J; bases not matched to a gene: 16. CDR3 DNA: TGCGCCAGCAGCCGGTCGCCGGGACAGGGGCCCCTCGGGTATGGCTACACCTTC. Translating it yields CASSRSPGQGPLGYGYTF.

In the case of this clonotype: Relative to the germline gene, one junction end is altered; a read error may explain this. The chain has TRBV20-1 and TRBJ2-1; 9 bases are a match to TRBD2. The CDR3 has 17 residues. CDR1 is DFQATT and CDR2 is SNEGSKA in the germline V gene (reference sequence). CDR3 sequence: CGARVAGGRPGYNEQFF. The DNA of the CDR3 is TGCGGTGCTAGGGTGGCGGGGGGGAGGCCCGGGTACAATGAGCAGTTCTTC.